A selection of T cell receptor beta chains follows, all from one sample in a study of long-term antiretroviral therapy in people with HIV. The method was immunoSEQ multiplex PCR; TCRdb's version includes in-frame clones alone and lacks a portion of them. The table lists 20,000 or so clones, over 65% of them singletons. This specimen consisted of unsorted PBMCs, obtained 0.5 years before starting antiretroviral therapy. The receptors were sampled from a woman between 45 and 65 years old with HIV. CDR3s include the opening cysteine and the closing phenylalanine or tryptophan. Each record gives: D gene, V gene, J gene, CDR3 protein, CDR3 DNA. A D gene is named only where the DNA matches it firmly.

>-|TRBV5-1|TRBJ2-7
CASSPTGDSYEQYF
TGCGCCAGCAGCCCGACAGGAGACTCCTACGAGCAGTACTTC
>TRBD1|TRBV19|TRBJ2-3
CASSMGQGSTDTQYF
TGTGCCAGTAGTATGGGACAGGGGAGCACAGATACGCAGTATTTT
>-|TRBV30|TRBJ2-5
CAWTAQGLGQETQYF
TGTGCCTGGACCGCCCAGGGTCTGGGCCAAGAGACCCAGTACTTC
>TRBD2|TRBV9|TRBJ2-3
CASSVTGGGTDTQYF
TGTGCCAGCAGCGTGACGGGGGGGGGCACAGATACGCAGTATTTT
>-|TRBV7-9|TRBJ1-3
CASSPDIAGNTIYF
TGTGCCAGCAGCCCGGACATCGCAGGAAACACCATATATTTT
>-|TRBV11-2|TRBJ2-5
CASSLGGGPQETQYF
TGTGCCAGCAGCTTAGGGGGAGGACCACAAGAGACCCAGTACTTC
>-|TRBV4-1|TRBJ2-6
CASSQVRGDAGANVLTF
TGCGCCAGCAGCCAAGTCAGGGGAGATGCTGGGGCCAACGTCCTGACTTTC
>TRBD1|TRBV7-2|TRBJ1-6
CASGGQYNSPLHF
TGTGCCAGCGGGGGACAGTATAATTCACCCCTCCACTTT
>TRBD2|TRBV5-1|TRBJ2-7
CASRQGLAGGSEQYF
TGCGCCAGCAGACAAGGACTAGCGGGGGGGAGCGAGCAGTACTTC
>-|TRBV7-9|TRBJ1-5
CASSRAGYNQPQHF
TGTGCCAGCAGCCGGGCGGGTTACAATCAGCCCCAGCATTTT
>-|TRBV5-4|TRBJ2-7
CASSLDGYEQYF
TGTGCCAGCAGCTTAGACGGCTACGAGCAGTACTTC
>-|TRBV6-6|TRBJ2-3
CASSYQGGDTQYF
TGTGCCAGCAGTTACCAGGGCGGGGATACGCAGTATTTT
>-|TRBV6-5|TRBJ2-4
CASSKTTSDKNIQYF
TGTGCCAGCAGTAAGACGACGTCAGACAAAAACATTCAGTACTTC
>-|TRBV5-1|TRBJ2-1
CASSFRPGGLSYNEQFF
TGCGCCAGCAGCTTTCGTCCGGGGGGCCTCTCCTACAATGAGCAGTTCTTC
>-|TRBV19|TRBJ2-4
CASSIALAKNIQYF
TGTGCCAGTAGTATCGCCCTAGCCAAAAACATTCAGTACTTC
>-|TRBV5-4|TRBJ2-3
CASSLESTDTQYF
TGTGCCAGCAGCTTGGAAAGCACAGATACGCAGTATTTT
>-|TRBV7-9|TRBJ2-7
CASSADYEQYF
TGTGCCAGCAGCGCAGACTACGAGCAGTACTTC